These 22 T cell receptor beta chains were all obtained from the same sample, sequenced in a study of beta chain features in type 1 diabetes. Study-wide results and caveats: The study found moderately but significantly shorter TCRB CDR3s in all four CD4+ subsets of Type 1 diabetes patients.

Of the isolated RNA, all was reverse transcribed, and so the sequenced material was expressed TCRB transcripts. Sequenced by immunoSEQ multiplex PCR; TCRdb stores in-frame clones only, minus some. The sample contains around 710,000 clones, under 15% of which appear only once. Their antigens are not known. The sample taken for sequencing was naive CD4+ T cells from blood. These TCRs come from a man aged 25-45 years with type 1 diabetes.

The chain is built from TRBV2 and TRBJ1-6, with 7 bases fitting TRBD1. This CDR3 contains 15 residues. The V and J ends lost 4 bases and 5 bases, in that order; junction bases with no gene match: 5. CDR1 SNHLY and CDR2 FYNNEI come from the germline V gene. Here the CDR3 DNA reads TGTGCCAGCAGTGGATCGACAGGGCATAATTCACCCCTCCACTTT. This sequence encodes CASSGSTGHNSPLHF.

This clone was seen only a few times. J is TRBJ2-5 and V is TRBV7-3; tentatively, D is TRBD1 (6 bases). V gave up 0 bases and J gave up 4 bases, with 6 bases separating them. The length of the CDR3 is 13 residues. Looked up from germline, CDR1 is SGHTA and CDR2 is FQGTGA. The CDR3 loop reads CASSLTGGETQYF. The CDR3 coding sequence is TGTGCCAGCAGCTTAACAGGGGGAGAGACCCAGTACTTC.

This clone was counted a few times. The chain couples TRBV14 to TRBJ1-2; no firm D call. CDR1 SGHDN and CDR2 FVKESK come from the germline V gene. The CDR3 runs to 14 residues. Trimming shortened V by 4 bases and J by 2 bases, and 11 bases separated the two germline ends. The CDR3 coding sequence is TGTGCCAGCAGCCCCATCGGTGGGAACTATGGCTACACCTTC. Translating gives CASSPIGGNYGYTF.

The J gene is TRBJ1-1, the V gene TRBV7-2; D ambiguous. Germline V gives CDR1 SGHTA, CDR2 FQGNSA. The CDR3 runs to 13 residues. Trimming left V 5 bases short and J 2 bases short, with 9 bases between. The CDR3 DNA is TGTGCCAGCAGCCCGAGATCTAACACTGAAGCTTTCTTT. Amino acid sequence: CASSPRSNTEAFF.

The J gene is TRBJ2-1, the V gene TRBV5-1, with TRBD2 identical over 11 bases. The J segment lost 6 bases and the V segment lost 0 bases, leaving 2 bases of the junction unmatched. Germline-derived CDR1 and CDR2 are SGHRS and YFSETQ. This CDR3 is 15 amino acids long. The CDR3 here is CASSLGLAGPNEQFF. In DNA, the CDR3 is TGCGCCAGCAGCTTGGGACTAGCGGGGCCCAATGAGCAGTTCTTC.

The V and J genes are TRBV9 and TRBJ2-5, with TRBD1 identical over 9 bases. The CDR3 has 15 amino acids. Trimming at V came to 3 bases and at J to 7 bases, leaving 10 bases not matched to a gene. Germline loops: CDR1 SGDLS, CDR2 YYNGEE. The CDR3 region is CASSDVDRGFGTQYF. In DNA form, the CDR3 reads TGTGCCAGCAGCGATGTGGACAGGGGATTTGGGACCCAGTACTTC.

A few counts support this clone. The rearrangement uses TRBV4-2 and TRBJ2-3, with D possibly being TRBD2 (7 bases). Trimming cost V 0 bases and J 4 bases, with 14 bases left between them. The CDR3 has 16 residues. The germline V gene encodes CDR1 LGHNA and CDR2 YNFKEQ. CDR3 DNA: TGTGCCAGCAGCCAAGAAACGGGGGGCCGCCCAGATACGCAGTATTTT. Its translation is CASSQETGGRPDTQYF.

This clone was observed a handful of times. This chain uses TRBV18 with TRBJ2-4; the D is unclear. CDR3 length: 15 amino acids. Germline CDR1 is KGHSH and CDR2 is LQKENI. V was pared by 2 bases and J by 0 bases, with 8 bases between. CDR3 sequence (DNA): TGTGCCAGCTCACCATCCTCCCTAGCCAAAAACATTCAGTACTTC. This gives the protein CASSPSSLAKNIQYF.

The gene calls are TRBV29-1 and TRBJ1-2; tentatively, D is TRBD1 (5 bases). The CDR3 consists of 13 residues. Germline CDR1 is SQVTM and CDR2 is ANQGSEA. Trimming cost V 2 bases and J 4 bases, with 11 bases left between them. DNA of the CDR3: TGCAGCGTTGAACCACGGGACGCCTATGGCTACACCTTC. Encoded protein: CSVEPRDAYGYTF. Full variable domain (remainder filled in from reference TRBV29-1 and TRBJ1-2): SAVISQKPSRDICQRGTSLTIQCQVDSQVTMMFWYRQQPGQSLTLIATANQGSEATYESGFVIDKFPISRPNLTFSTLTVSNMSPEDSSIYLCSVEPRDAYGYTFGSGTRLTVV.

The rearrangement uses TRBV7-6 and TRBJ2-3, with 9 nucleotides matching TRBD1. V lost 5 bases, J lost 7 bases, and 13 bases stayed unmatched. This CDR3 is built from 16 residues. Germline CDR1 SGHVS, CDR2 FNYEAQ. The CDR3 DNA reads as TGTGCCAGCAGCCCGGGACAGGGAACTCCCCACAATACGCAGTATTTT. The encoded protein is CASSPGQGTPHNTQYF.

A few counts support this clone. The chain is built from TRBV4-3 and TRBJ2-7; D gene uncertain. With 2 bases removed from V and 0 bases from J, the gap between germline ends came to 8 bases. Germline V CDR1 and CDR2: LGHNA, YSLEER. CDR3 length: 14 amino acids. The CDR3 DNA is TGCGCCAGCAGCCAAAGCTGGGCCTCCTACGAGCAGTACTTC. Translated: CASSQSWASYEQYF.

This clone was counted between two and nine times. This rearrangement joins TRBV7-2 to TRBJ2-3, with 9 bases aligning to TRBD2. The germline CDR1 and CDR2 sequences are SGHTA and FQGNSA. The CDR3 spans 15 residues. The J segment lost 5 bases and the V segment lost 3 bases, leaving 6 bases of the junction unmatched. The CDR3 is CASSFRSSGEDTQYF. The CDR3 bases are TGTGCCAGCAGCTTCCGGTCTAGCGGGGAAGATACGCAGTATTTT.

The chain uses TRBV6-5 and TRBJ2-7, with D perhaps TRBD2 (6 bases). Germline values: CDR1 MNHEY, CDR2 SVGAGI. V was clipped by 6 bases and J by 3 bases, with 15 bases between them. The CDR3 sequence is 14 residues long. The CDR3 DNA is TGTGCCAGCAGCGGGGGTAGCGGACTCTACGAGCAGTACTTC. Translation gives CASSGGSGLYEQYF.

As to this clone: Other DNA sequences within the sample encode an identical CDR3. The chain combines TRBV7-2 with TRBJ2-3; unclear D gene. CDR3 length equals 12 residues. With 5 bases removed from V and 3 bases from J, the gap between germline ends came to 6 bases. Germline V gene data show CDR1 as SGHTA and CDR2 as FQGNSA. CDR3 sequence reads: CASSRVTDTQYF. CDR3 in DNA: TGTGCCAGCAGCCGAGTTACAGATACGCAGTATTTT. The full variable domain, with the rest looked up from reference TRBV7-2 and TRBJ2-3, is GAGVSQSPSNKVTEKGKDVELRCDPISGHTALYWYRQSLGQGLEFLIYFQGNSAPDKSGLPSDRFSAERTGGSVSTLTIQRTQQEDSAVYLCASSRVTDTQYFGPGTRLTVL.

This clone has just a few counts. J is TRBJ2-1 and V is TRBV6-5, with TRBD1 identical over 7 bases. CDR1 and CDR2 from the germline V gene are MNHEY and SVGAGI. The CDR3 extends over 14 amino acids. Unmatched junction bases numbered 5, after V lost 4 bases and J lost 5 bases. The CDR3 region is CASSSRTGHNEQFF. The CDR3 DNA sequence: TGTGCCAGCAGTTCACGGACAGGACACAATGAGCAGTTCTTC.

V usage is TRBV4-3 and J usage is TRBJ1-6, with D tentatively TRBD1 (5 bases). V dropped 0 bases and J dropped 12 bases, with 15 bases sitting between them. There are 15 residues in the CDR3. CDR1 is LGHNA, CDR2 YSLEER, per germline. The CDR3 DNA reads as TGCGCCAGCAGCCAAGAGTGGGGGAGCCCCTTACCCCTCCACTTT. This translates into CASSQEWGSPLPLHF.

The CDR3, as DNA: TGTGCCAGTAGTGCAATGACAGGAAGCAATCAGCCCCAGCATTTT. This sequence encodes CASSAMTGSNQPQHF. V is TRBV19 and J is TRBJ1-5; tentative D call: TRBD1 (6 bases). This CDR3 spans 15 amino acids. With 5 bases removed from V and 1 base from J, the gap between germline ends came to 12 bases. Germline-derived CDR1 and CDR2 are LNHDA and SQIVND (reference sequence).

This clone appeared a few times. The gene calls are TRBV19 and TRBJ2-3; 7 nucleotides match TRBD1. The CDR3 extends over 14 amino acids. The J segment lost 2 bases and the V segment lost 9 bases, leaving 8 bases of the junction unmatched. Germline loops: CDR1 LNHDA, CDR2 SQIVND (reference sequence). The CDR3 DNA follows: TGTGCCAGCACCCGGGACAGAGACACAGATACGCAGTATTTT. Translated: CASTRDRDTDTQYF. The complete variable domain, with remaining parts taken from reference TRBV19 and TRBJ2-3, reads DGGITQSPKYLFRKEGQNVTLSCEQNLNHDAMYWYRQDPGQGLRLIYYSQIVNDFQKGDIAEGYSVSREKKESFPLTVTSAQKNPTAFYLCASTRDRDTDTQYFGPGTRLTVL.

The chain couples TRBV5-1 to TRBJ2-5, with D perhaps TRBD1 (6 bases). Germline assignment: CDR1 SGHRS and CDR2 YFSETQ. Trimming cost V 2 bases and J 5 bases, with 13 bases left between them. The CDR3 consists of 14 residues. The CDR3: CASSLQGVVETQYF. In DNA, the CDR3 is TGCGCCAGCAGCTTACAGGGAGTGGTGGAGACCCAGTACTTC.

This clone turned up a few times. This chain uses TRBV30 with TRBJ1-2; TRBD1 is a possible D gene (6 bases). V lost 0 bases, J lost 4 bases, and 9 bases lay in between. CDR1 is GTSNPN, CDR2 SVGIG, per germline (reference sequence). This CDR3 has 13 residues. The CDR3 is CAWSVQGIYGYTF. DNA of the CDR3: TGTGCCTGGAGTGTCCAGGGGATCTATGGCTACACCTTC.

V and J are TRBV6-5 and TRBJ2-1; D is unclear. Germline lookup yields CDR1 MNHEY and CDR2 SVGAGI. Trimming took 5 bases from V and 0 from J, leaving 11 bases between them. The CDR3 loop spans 15 amino acids. The CDR3 loop is CASSPDGSSYNEQFF. Written as DNA, the CDR3 is TGTGCCAGCAGTCCGGACGGAAGCTCCTACAATGAGCAGTTCTTC.

This sequence joins TRBV7-9 and TRBJ2-3; 8 bases fit TRBD2. Germline V gene sequence: CDR1 SEHNR, CDR2 FQNEAQ (reference sequence). Trimming took 4 bases from V and 9 from J; bases not matched to a gene: 6. This CDR3 has 13 residues. The CDR3 DNA reads TGTGCCAGCAGCTCAGCGGGGGCAGGCACGCAGTATTTT. This sequence encodes CASSSAGAGTQYF.